The rows below give T cell receptor beta chains drawn from one sample of a study of T cell responses to AZD1222 COVID-19 vaccine. Repertoires were generated with immunoSEQ multiplex PCR, while TCRdb's copy carries only in-frame clones and drops some. The sample carries fewer than 85,000 clones, 92% recorded once. The sequencing here drew on peripheral blood, taken on day 0 of MenACWY control vaccination. All receptors come from an adult in good health. Both conserved end residues are part of each CDR3. Fields, in order: clone size, V gene, J gene, D gene, CDR3 protein, CDR3 DNA. The D gene is left open where the match is weak. Size is stated for part of the rows, as once, few or many counts, or as a class when the clone is expanded.

NA	TRBV7-9	TRBJ2-2	NA	CASIEGANTGELFF	TGTGCCAGCATTGAGGGGGCGAACACCGGGGAGCTGTTTTTT
NA	TRBV3-1/TRBV3-2	TRBJ1-5	NA	CASSQGQADNQPQHF	TGTGCCAGCAGCCAAGGTCAGGCTGACAATCAGCCCCAGCATTTT
once	TRBV19	TRBJ2-2	NA	CASSPTGFGELFF	TGTGCCAGTAGCCCTACAGGGTTCGGGGAGCTGTTTTTT
once	TRBV2	TRBJ1-2	NA	CASKPEGKSDGYTF	TGTGCCAGCAAGCCAGAGGGAAAAAGTGACGGCTACACCTTC
NA	TRBV19	TRBJ1-6	NA	CASSSRHKSPLHF	TGTGCCAGTAGCTCCCGGCACAAATCACCCCTCCACTTT
NA	TRBV24-1	TRBJ2-5	TRBD2	CATSEGLAGETQYF	TGTGCCACCAGTGAGGGACTAGCTGGAGAGACCCAGTACTTC
NA	TRBV28	TRBJ2-3	TRBD2	CASSLSAGGDTDTQYF	TGTGCCAGCAGTTTATCCGCGGGGGGCGACACAGATACGCAGTATTTT
NA	TRBV7-2	TRBJ2-2	TRBD2	CASSSGLAGALHTGELFF	TGTGCCAGCAGCTCGGGACTAGCGGGAGCGTTACACACCGGGGAGCTGTTTTTT
NA	TRBV10-3	TRBJ2-3	TRBD2	CAITSGGAGGTDTQYF	TGTGCCATCACTAGCGGGGGGGCTGGGGGCACAGATACGCAGTATTTT
NA	TRBV12-3/TRBV12-4	TRBJ1-4	NA	CASSSLREKLFF	TGTGCCAGCAGTTCGCTCCGGGAAAAACTGTTTTTT
NA	TRBV5-1	TRBJ2-1	NA	CASCSIPTGGDEQFF	TGCGCCAGCTGCTCGATCCCCACAGGGGGGGATGAGCAGTTCTTC
NA	TRBV6-5	TRBJ2-3	NA	CASSHGWTDTQYF	TGTGCCAGCAGTCACGGGTGGACAGATACGCAGTATTTT
NA	TRBV10-1	TRBJ1-6	NA	CASSDRNNSPLHF	TGCGCCAGCAGTGATAGGAATAATTCACCCCTCCACTTT
NA	TRBV13	TRBJ2-1	TRBD2	CASSLRGGGYNEQFF	TGTGCCAGCAGCCTGCGGGGGGGCGGGTACAATGAGCAGTTCTTC
NA	TRBV6-5	TRBJ2-2	NA	CASKGGAGYTGELFF	TGTGCCAGCAAGGGAGGAGCAGGGTACACCGGGGAGCTGTTTTTT
NA	TRBV7-2	TRBJ2-7	NA	CASSTAPRQSSSSYEQYF	TGTGCCAGCAGCACCGCCCCCCGACAGTCCTCGAGCTCCTACGAGCAGTACTTC
NA	TRBV7-2	TRBJ2-2	TRBD2	CASSLTSGSPNTGELFF	TGTGCCAGCAGCTTAACTAGCGGGAGCCCGAACACCGGGGAGCTGTTTTTT
NA	TRBV19	TRBJ1-3	TRBD1	CASSAGTASGNTIYF	TGTGCCAGTAGTGCGGGGACAGCCTCTGGAAACACCATATATTTT
NA	TRBV2	TRBJ2-7	NA	CASTPRGALSYEQYF	TGTGCCAGCACCCCTAGGGGGGCCCTCTCCTACGAGCAGTACTTC
NA	TRBV5-1	TRBJ1-5	NA	CASSPGEGGNQPQHF	TGCGCCAGCAGCCCCGGGGAGGGCGGCAATCAGCCCCAGCATTTT
NA	TRBV3-1/TRBV3-2	TRBJ2-2	TRBD2	CASSSPGLAGTGELFF	TGTGCCAGCAGCTCTCCGGGACTAGCGGGCACCGGGGAGCTGTTTTTT
NA	TRBV5-1	TRBJ2-1	TRBD2	CASSLTGLAGLLSYNEQFF	TGCGCCAGCAGCTTGACAGGACTAGCGGGGCTTCTATCCTACAATGAGCAGTTCTTC
NA	TRBV19	TRBJ1-5	TRBD1	CASTDRGFFQPQHF	TGTGCCAGCACTGACAGGGGGTTTTTTCAGCCCCAGCATTTT
NA	TRBV6-6	TRBJ1-2	NA	CASSYTRALEEGYTF	TGTGCCAGCAGCTACACAAGGGCCTTAGAGGAGGGCTACACCTTC
NA	TRBV3-1/TRBV3-2	TRBJ1-1	NA	CASSQGTRNTEAFF	TGTGCCAGCAGCCAAGGGACAAGGAACACTGAAGCTTTCTTT
NA	TRBV10-3	TRBJ1-2	TRBD1	CAISGQQGQGYTF	TGTGCCATCAGTGGGCAACAGGGGCAGGGCTACACCTTC
once	TRBV30	TRBJ2-1	NA	CAWSASGGREQFF	TGTGCCTGGAGTGCGTCGGGGGGCCGAGAGCAGTTCTTC
NA	TRBV6-5	TRBJ2-2	NA	CASSGSGVGTGELFF	TGTGCCAGCAGCGGGTCTGGGGTTGGGACCGGGGAGCTGTTTTTT
NA	TRBV7-3	TRBJ2-2	TRBD1	CASSLGTGNTGELFF	TGTGCCAGCAGCTTAGGGACAGGGAACACCGGGGAGCTGTTTTTT
NA	TRBV4-1	TRBJ2-3	TRBD2	CASSQEGMGLVTDTQYF	TGCGCCAGCAGCCAAGAGGGTATGGGACTAGTAACAGATACGCAGTATTTT
NA	TRBV6-5	TRBJ2-2	TRBD1	CASSSGQDNTGELFF	TGTGCCAGCAGCTCCGGACAGGACAACACCGGGGAGCTGTTTTTT
NA	TRBV5-5	TRBJ1-4	TRBD1	CASSDAQGAGEKLFF	TGTGCCAGCAGCGACGCACAGGGGGCGGGGGAAAAACTGTTTTTT
NA	TRBV18	TRBJ1-4	NA	CASSPGSAGEKLFF	TGTGCCAGCTCGCCAGGATCCGCTGGGGAAAAACTGTTTTTT
NA	TRBV11-2	TRBJ2-3	TRBD2	CASSLGTSGSTDTQYF	TGTGCCAGCAGCTTAGGGACTAGCGGGAGCACAGATACGCAGTATTTT
NA	TRBV28	TRBJ2-5	TRBD2	CASSLLSGRARETQYF	TGTGCCAGCAGTTTATTATCCGGGAGGGCCCGGGAGACCCAGTACTTC
NA	TRBV10-3	TRBJ2-1	TRBD2	CAISDPSGSGNEQFF	TGTGCCATCAGTGACCCTAGCGGGAGCGGCAATGAGCAGTTCTTC
few	TRBV4-3	TRBJ2-7	NA	CASSQDRGGPYEQYF	TGCGCCAGCAGCCAAGATAGGGGGGGGCCCTACGAGCAGTACTTC
NA	TRBV7-2	TRBJ2-3	NA	CASSLGAGTLVDTQYF	TGTGCCAGCAGCTTAGGGGCCGGGACTCTCGTGGATACGCAGTATTTT
NA	TRBV5-5	TRBJ1-1	TRBD1	CASSFEQGVHTEAFF	TGTGCCAGCAGTTTCGAGCAGGGGGTCCACACTGAAGCTTTCTTT
NA	TRBV28	TRBJ1-3	NA	CASSHNYPRGSGNTIYF	TGTGCCAGCAGCCACAACTACCCCAGGGGTTCTGGAAACACCATATATTTT
NA	TRBV9	TRBJ2-5	NA	CASSVFGVPQETQYF	TGTGCCAGCAGCGTATTCGGGGTCCCTCAAGAGACCCAGTACTTC
NA	TRBV27	TRBJ2-3	TRBD2	CASSLLAGVTDTQYF	TGTGCCAGCAGTTTACTAGCGGGAGTGACAGATACGCAGTATTTT
NA	TRBV2	TRBJ2-5	NA	CASSERGTKETQYF	TGTGCCAGCAGTGAACGGGGGACCAAAGAGACCCAGTACTTC
NA	TRBV6-5	TRBJ2-5	TRBD1	CASSRQGRRRETQYF	TGTGCCAGCAGCAGACAGGGACGGAGGCGCGAGACCCAGTACTTC
NA	TRBV7-6	TRBJ2-5	NA	CASSLEAGTQYF	TGTGCCAGCAGCTTAGAAGCGGGGACCCAGTACTTC
few	TRBV6-5	TRBJ2-7	NA	CASSYSQGNSYEQYF	TGTGCCAGCAGTTACTCGCAGGGGAACTCCTACGAGCAGTACTTC
NA	TRBV5-1	TRBJ1-1	NA	CASSADIRREAFF	TGCGCCAGCAGCGCGGACATTAGACGTGAAGCTTTCTTT
NA	TRBV6-6	TRBJ2-3	TRBD2	CASSPTTAGVVDTQYF	TGTGCCAGCAGCCCGACCACAGCGGGAGTGGTAGATACGCAGTATTTT
NA	TRBV18	TRBJ1-3	NA	CASSPLTQGSSGNTIYF	TGTGCCAGCTCACCACTGACACAGGGCAGCTCTGGAAACACCATATATTTT
NA	TRBV6-6	TRBJ1-1	NA	CAGGGGVRTEAFF	TGTGCCGGCGGGGGAGGGGTGCGAACTGAAGCTTTCTTT
once	TRBV5-4	TRBJ2-7	TRBD2	CASSSSGGISYEQYF	TGTGCCAGCAGCTCCTCGGGGGGTATCAGTTACGAGCAGTACTTC
NA	TRBV4-3	TRBJ2-1	NA	CASSQESVAEYNEQFF	TGCGCCAGCAGCCAAGAGTCGGTAGCGGAATACAATGAGCAGTTCTTC
NA	TRBV18	TRBJ2-7	TRBD1	CASSPDRGRGYEQYF	TGTGCCAGCTCTCCGGACAGGGGAAGGGGATACGAGCAGTACTTC
NA	TRBV18	TRBJ1-2	TRBD1	CASSPTGGLTSNYGYTF	TGTGCCAGCTCACCGACAGGGGGCCTTACTTCTAACTATGGCTACACCTTC
NA	TRBV6-4	TRBJ2-7	NA	CASRPCGQSYEQYF	TGTGCCAGCAGACCCTGCGGACAGTCCTACGAGCAGTACTTC
NA	TRBV21-1	TRBJ1-6	NA	CASTPDYSSYNSPLHF	TGTGCCAGCACTCCGGACTACAGCTCCTATAATTCACCCCTCCACTTT
NA	TRBV5-1	TRBJ2-5	TRBD1	CASSPGTVGDQETQYF	TGCGCCAGCAGCCCCGGGACAGTCGGGGATCAAGAGACCCAGTACTTC
NA	TRBV30	TRBJ2-7	NA	CAWSVGWGLRVEQYF	TGTGCCTGGAGTGTAGGTTGGGGACTCAGGGTCGAGCAGTACTTC
NA	TRBV19	TRBJ1-1	TRBD1	CASSLDRAGNTEAFF	TGTGCCAGCTCCCTGGACAGGGCGGGTAACACTGAAGCTTTCTTT
NA	TRBV6-6	TRBJ1-4	NA	CASSYSTGATNEKLFF	TGTGCCAGCAGTTACTCGACGGGAGCAACTAATGAAAAACTGTTTTTT